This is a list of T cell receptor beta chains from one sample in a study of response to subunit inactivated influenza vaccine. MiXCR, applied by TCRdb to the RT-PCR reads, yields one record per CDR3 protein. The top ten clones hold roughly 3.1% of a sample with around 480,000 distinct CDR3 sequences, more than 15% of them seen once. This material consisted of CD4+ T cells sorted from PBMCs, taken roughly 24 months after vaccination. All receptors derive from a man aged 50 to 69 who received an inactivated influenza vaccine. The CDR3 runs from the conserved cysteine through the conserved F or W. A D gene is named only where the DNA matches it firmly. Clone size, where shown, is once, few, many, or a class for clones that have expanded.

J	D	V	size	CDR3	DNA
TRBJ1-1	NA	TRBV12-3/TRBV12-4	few	CASRRTALGTEAFF	TGTGCCAGCAGGAGGACAGCCCTGGGCACTGAAGCTTTCTTT
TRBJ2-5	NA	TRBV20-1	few	CSATSQAGGTQYF	TGCAGTGCTACTTCCCAGGCTGGAGGGACCCAGTACTTC
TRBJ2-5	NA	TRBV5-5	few	CASSLATAIETQYF	TGTGCCAGCAGCTTGGCAACTGCCATTGAGACCCAGTACTTC
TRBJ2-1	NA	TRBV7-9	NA	CASSRGTSDEQFF	TGTGCCAGCAGCCGAGGGACTTCAGATGAGCAGTTCTTC
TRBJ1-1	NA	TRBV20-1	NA	CSARRGSNTEAFF	TGCAGTGCTAGGAGGGGATCGAACACTGAAGCTTTCTTT
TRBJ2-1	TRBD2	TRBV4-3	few	CASSPKGAGGGNEQFF	TGCGCCAGCAGCCCCAAAGGCGCGGGAGGAGGGAATGAGCAGTTCTTC
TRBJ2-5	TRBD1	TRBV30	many	CAWALGGFETQYF	TGTGCCTGGGCCTTAGGGGGCTTTGAGACCCAGTACTTC
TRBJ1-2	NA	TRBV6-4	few	CAIKIGYGGYGYTF	TGTGCCATCAAGATAGGTTACGGAGGCTATGGCTACACCTTC
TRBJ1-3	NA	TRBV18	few	CASSPQNPDYSGNTIYF	TGTGCCAGCTCACCACAAAACCCGGATTACTCTGGAAACACCATATATTTT
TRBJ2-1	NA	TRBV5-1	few	CASSPRGANYNEQFF	TGCGCCAGCAGCCCGCGCGGGGCAAACTACAATGAGCAGTTCTTC
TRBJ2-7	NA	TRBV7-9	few	CASSPFETGSYEQYF	TGTGCCAGCAGCCCTTTCGAAACTGGTTCCTACGAGCAGTACTTC